This TCR beta chain was observed in a study of blood T cell repertoires in COVID-19 (dated by TCRdb to 2018 to 2020). About the full investigation: Collaborator samples came from the United States, Italy and Spain and covered acute and convalescent phases of COVID-19. The material from the prospective study consisted of cDNA or gDNA derived from T cells, B-cell-depleted T cells, or PBMCs. Deeply sampled blood TCRbeta repertoires from subjects exposed to, actively infected with, or recovered from COVID-19 were included in the dataset. The repertoires were made available in a free public database intended to serve as a resource for research on the immune response to SARS-CoV-2. The samples were drawn from the first 160 participants of the ongoing ImmuneRACE study and from roughly 1,300 subjects provided by 6 global collaborators. Sample metadata almost always included a de-identified subject ID, COVID-19 status, age in years and sex. HLA class I and class II types, where available, came from metadata supplied by the sample provider rather than from assay-based typing. Points the paper makes about the study in general: The amount of clinical and demographic metadata varied by source and participant and was provided uncurated.

V sheds 4 bases and J sheds 5 bases, leaving 20 bases between their ends. The germline V gene sets CDR1 to MGHRA and CDR2 to YSYEKL. Including cysteine and phenylalanine, the CDR3 has 16 amino acids. This entry keeps only the CDR3 DNA: 48 bases, framed from base 1. In Seattle, one collaborating source enrolled patients while the infection was active and tracked those patients longitudinally over the course of disease. Collaborating institutions collected whole blood in K2EDTA tubes following their own protocols. For TCRbeta analysis, collaborators shipped samples as frozen whole blood, isolated PBMCs, or DNA extracted from either of those sample types. As regards this clone: This receptor's antigen is unknown. No much larger clone exists at a distance of one base, and base qualities are not known.

TCRbeta CDR3 regions were amplified from genomic DNA by means of the immunoSEQ Assay, a bias-controlled multiplex PCR. As for how the authors treated the data: Nucleated cell counts per sample were estimated from amplification of reference gene primers within the assay. To quantify the absolute abundance of each unique TCRbeta CDR3 rearrangement, sequence reads were collapsed and filtered. For each sample, productive Simpson clonality was calculated as the square root of Simpson's diversity index across productive rearrangements. TCRdb took over this immuneACCESS table, retaining in-frame rearrangements with V and J assigned. Such tables are incomplete; in checked studies, under half of the missing clones stem from an unresolved V gene, and the remainder is unexplained. Clone size and V and J calls were adopted from that table, with D and trimming inferred from the DNA. This sample holds roughly 260,000 clones; 75% to 95% were observed only once. Approximately 2.6% of the sample belongs to the ten largest clones.

This chain is built from TRBV4-1 and TRBJ1-2; matching of 5 bases hints at TRBD1 as the D gene. The TCR sequence derives from a person in their late teens or twenties with COVID-19, enrolled during active disease. Sequencing was performed on peripheral blood. The CDR3 in this case is CASSPSWGQDQYGYTF. The DNA reads TGCGCCAGCAGCCCCTCGTGGGGCCAGGATCAGTATGGCTACACCTTC.